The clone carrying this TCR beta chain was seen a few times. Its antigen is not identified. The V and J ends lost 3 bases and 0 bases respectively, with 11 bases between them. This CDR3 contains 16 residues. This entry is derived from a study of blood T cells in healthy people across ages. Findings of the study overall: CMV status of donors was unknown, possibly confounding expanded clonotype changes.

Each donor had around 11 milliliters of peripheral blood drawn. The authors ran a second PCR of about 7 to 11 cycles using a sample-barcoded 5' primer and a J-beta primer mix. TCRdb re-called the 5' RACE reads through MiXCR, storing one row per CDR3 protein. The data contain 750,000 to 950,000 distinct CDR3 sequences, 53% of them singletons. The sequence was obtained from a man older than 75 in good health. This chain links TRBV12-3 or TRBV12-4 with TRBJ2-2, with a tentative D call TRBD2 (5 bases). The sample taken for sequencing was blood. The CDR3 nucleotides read TGTGCCAGCAGTTTGCGGGCGCCGTCGAACACCGGGGAGCTGTTTTTT. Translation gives CASSLRAPSNTGELFF.